This TCR beta chain emerged from a study of blood T cell repertoires in COVID-19. Study at large: PBMCs, B-cell-depleted T cells, or T cells were the source of the cDNA or gDNA that made up the material.

Those enrolled in Seattle joined during active infection and were followed longitudinally afterward. Study processing details: Estimated nucleated cell counts came from reference gene primer amplification. Clones were sequenced by immunoSEQ multiplex PCR, and TCRdb holds only the in-frame ones, with some missing. Clone size and V and J calls were adopted from that table, with D and trimming inferred from the DNA. Of under 200,000 clones in the sample, around four fifths are singletons; the top ten hold 6.5% to 9%. Losses at the gene ends were 3 bases for V and 7 bases for J; bases not matched to a gene: 4. CDR3 length: 13 amino acids. The germline V gene has CDR1 KGHDR and CDR2 SFDVKD.

The sequenced sample consisted of peripheral blood. The sequence was obtained from a woman of 80 years or more with COVID-19, enrolled during active disease. The V and J genes are TRBV24-1 and TRBJ2-5, with 7 bases lining up with TRBD2. The CDR3 loop is CATSDGSGGTQYF. CDR3 DNA: TGTGCCACCAGTGATGGATCGGGAGGGACCCAGTACTTC.